The clone carrying this T cell receptor (beta chain) was counted a single time. Authors' methods: Reference gene primers were amplified, and this amplification served to estimate nucleated cell counts. Sequencing used immunoSEQ multiplex PCR; TCRdb keeps in-frame clones, though not all of them. V and J calls and clone size come straight from that table; D and trimming were deduced from the DNA. The sample lists some 500,000 clones; roughly 91% were seen once. The entry originates in a study of blood T cell repertoires in COVID-19. At the level of the study: Samples taken during acute and convalescent COVID-19 were collected in the United States, Italy and Spain.

This CDR3 region has 14 residues. Per the germline V gene, CDR1 is SQVTM and CDR2 is ANQGSEA. With V trimmed by 6 bases and J by 0 bases, 6 bases remained unmatched. The sample taken for sequencing was peripheral blood. The sequence was obtained from a woman aged 45-65 years with COVID-19, enrolled during active disease. The rearrangement uses TRBV29-1 and TRBJ2-3; 7 bases match TRBD1. CDR3 protein: CSVQTGRSTDTQYF. The CDR3 DNA is TGCAGCGTCCAGACAGGGCGAAGCACAGATACGCAGTATTTT.